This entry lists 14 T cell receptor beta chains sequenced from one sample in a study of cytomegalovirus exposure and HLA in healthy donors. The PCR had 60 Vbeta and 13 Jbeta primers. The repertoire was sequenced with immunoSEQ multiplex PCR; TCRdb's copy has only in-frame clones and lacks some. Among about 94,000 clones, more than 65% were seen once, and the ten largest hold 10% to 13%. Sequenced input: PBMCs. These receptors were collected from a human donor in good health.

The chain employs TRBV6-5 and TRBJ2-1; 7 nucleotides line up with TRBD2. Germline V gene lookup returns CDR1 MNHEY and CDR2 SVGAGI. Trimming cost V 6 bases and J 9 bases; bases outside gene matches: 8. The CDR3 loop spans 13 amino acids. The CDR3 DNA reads TGTGCCAGCAGAGTCAGCGGGGAAGGTGAGCAGTTCTTC. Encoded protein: CASRVSGEGEQFF.

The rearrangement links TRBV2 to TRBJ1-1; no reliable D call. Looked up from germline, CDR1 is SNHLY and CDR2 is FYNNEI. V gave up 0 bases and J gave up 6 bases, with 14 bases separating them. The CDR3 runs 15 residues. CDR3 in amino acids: CASSEAGVPMAEAFF. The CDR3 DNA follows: TGTGCCAGCAGTGAAGCCGGGGTTCCCATGGCTGAAGCTTTCTTT.

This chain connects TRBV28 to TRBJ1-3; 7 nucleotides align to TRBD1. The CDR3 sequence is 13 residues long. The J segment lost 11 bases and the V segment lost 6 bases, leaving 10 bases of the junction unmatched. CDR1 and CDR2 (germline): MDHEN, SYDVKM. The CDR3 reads CASRTGAAFPIYF. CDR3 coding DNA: TGTGCCAGCAGAACAGGGGCCGCTTTCCCCATATATTTT.

In DNA form, the CDR3 reads TGTGCCAGCAGCCCGGGGACTCTGGGCCAAGAGACCCAGTACTTC. This encodes CASSPGTLGQETQYF. This chain links TRBV7-9 with TRBJ2-5; perhaps TRBD2 as D (6 bases). The CDR3 spans 15 residues. V was shortened by 5 bases and J by 1 base, with 14 bases between the two germline ends. Germline lookup yields CDR1 SEHNR and CDR2 FQNEAQ (reference sequence). Complete variable domain (other parts from reference TRBV7-9 and TRBJ2-5): DTGVSQNPRHKITKRGQNVTFRCDPISEHNRLYWYRQTLGQGPEFLTYFQNEAQLEKSRLLSDRFSAERPKGSFSTLEIQRTEQGDSAMYLCASSPGTLGQETQYFGPGTRLLVL.

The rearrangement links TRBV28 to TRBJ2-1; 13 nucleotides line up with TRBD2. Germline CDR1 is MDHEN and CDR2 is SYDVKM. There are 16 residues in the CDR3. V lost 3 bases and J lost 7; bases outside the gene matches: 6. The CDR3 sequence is CASSLYRTSGSNEQFF. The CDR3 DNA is TGTGCCAGCAGTTTGTATCGGACTAGCGGGAGTAATGAGCAGTTCTTC.

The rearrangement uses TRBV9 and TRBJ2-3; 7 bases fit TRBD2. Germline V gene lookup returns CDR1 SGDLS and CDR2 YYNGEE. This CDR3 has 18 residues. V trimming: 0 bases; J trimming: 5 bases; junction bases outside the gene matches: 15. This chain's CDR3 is CASSVAYASGSSQDTQYF. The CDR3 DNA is TGTGCCAGCAGCGTAGCTTATGCTAGCGGCTCCTCCCAAGATACGCAGTATTTT. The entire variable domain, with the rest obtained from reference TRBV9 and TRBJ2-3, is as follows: DSGVTQTPKHLITATGQRVTLRCSPRSGDLSVYWYQQSLDQGLQFLIQYYNGEERAKGNILERFSAQQFPDLHSELNLSSLELGDSALYFCASSVAYASGSSQDTQYFGPGTRLTVL.

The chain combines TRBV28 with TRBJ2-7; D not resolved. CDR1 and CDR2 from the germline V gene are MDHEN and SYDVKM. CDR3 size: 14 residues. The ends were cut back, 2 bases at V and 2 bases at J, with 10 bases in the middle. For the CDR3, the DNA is TGTGCCAGCAGTTTAAAGACATGGACCTACGAGCAGTACTTC. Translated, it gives CASSLKTWTYEQYF.

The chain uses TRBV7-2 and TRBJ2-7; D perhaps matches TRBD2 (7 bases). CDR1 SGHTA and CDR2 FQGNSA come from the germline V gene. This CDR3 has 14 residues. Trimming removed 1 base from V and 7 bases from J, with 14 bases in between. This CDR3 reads CASSLGAGAGEQYF. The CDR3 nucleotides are TGTGCCAGCAGCTTAGGTGCGGGGGCGGGGGAGCAGTACTTC.

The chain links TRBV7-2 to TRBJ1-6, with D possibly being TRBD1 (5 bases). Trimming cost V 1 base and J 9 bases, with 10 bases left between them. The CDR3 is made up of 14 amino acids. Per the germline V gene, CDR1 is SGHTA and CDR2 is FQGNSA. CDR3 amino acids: CASSLGTPGSPLHF. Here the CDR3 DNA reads TGTGCCAGCAGCTTAGGGACACCTGGTTCACCCCTCCACTTT. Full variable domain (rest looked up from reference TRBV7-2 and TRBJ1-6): GAGVSQSPSNKVTEKGKDVELRCDPISGHTALYWYRQSLGQGLEFLIYFQGNSAPDKSGLPSDRFSAERTGGSVSTLTIQRTQQEDSAVYLCASSLGTPGSPLHFGNGTRLTVT.

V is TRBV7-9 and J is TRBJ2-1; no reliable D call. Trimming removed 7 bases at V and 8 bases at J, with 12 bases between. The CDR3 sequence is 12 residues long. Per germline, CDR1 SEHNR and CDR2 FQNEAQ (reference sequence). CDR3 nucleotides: TGTGCCAGCAAGAGCTCCCAGGATGAGCAGTTCTTC. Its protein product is CASKSSQDEQFF. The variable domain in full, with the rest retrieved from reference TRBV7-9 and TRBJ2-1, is DTGVSQNPRHKITKRGQNVTFRCDPISEHNRLYWYRQTLGQGPEFLTYFQNEAQLEKSRLLSDRFSAERPKGSFSTLEIQRTEQGDSAMYLCASKSSQDEQFFGPGTRLTVL.

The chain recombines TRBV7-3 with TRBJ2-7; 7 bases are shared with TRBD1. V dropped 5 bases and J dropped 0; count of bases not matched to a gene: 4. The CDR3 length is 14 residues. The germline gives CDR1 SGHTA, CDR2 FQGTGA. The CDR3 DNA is TGTGCCAGCAGCCGGACAGGACCCTCCTACGAGCAGTACTTC. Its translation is CASSRTGPSYEQYF.

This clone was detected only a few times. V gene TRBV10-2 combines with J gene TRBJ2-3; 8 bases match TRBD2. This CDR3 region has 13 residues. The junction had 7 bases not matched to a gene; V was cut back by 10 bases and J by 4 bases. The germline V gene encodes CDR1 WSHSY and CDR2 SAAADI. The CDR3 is CATRSGGPDTQYF. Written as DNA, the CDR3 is TGCGCCACCCGGTCGGGGGGGCCAGATACGCAGTATTTT.

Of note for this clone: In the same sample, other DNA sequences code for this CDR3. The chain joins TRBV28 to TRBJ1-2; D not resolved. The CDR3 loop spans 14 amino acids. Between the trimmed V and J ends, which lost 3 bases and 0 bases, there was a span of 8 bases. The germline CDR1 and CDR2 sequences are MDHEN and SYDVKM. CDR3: CASSFAETNYGYTF. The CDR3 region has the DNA TGTGCCAGCAGTTTTGCGGAAACTAACTATGGCTACACCTTC.

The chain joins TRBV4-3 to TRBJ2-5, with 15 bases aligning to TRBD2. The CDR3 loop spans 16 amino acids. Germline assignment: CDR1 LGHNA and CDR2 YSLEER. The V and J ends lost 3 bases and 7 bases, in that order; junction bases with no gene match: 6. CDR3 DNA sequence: TGCGCCAGCAGCCATGGGACTAGCGGGGGGACGGGGACCCAGTACTTC. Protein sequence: CASSHGTSGGTGTQYF.